The 24 T cell receptor beta chains below were found in one sample sequenced in a study of tumor and adjacent non-tumor tissue in lung cancer. Three rounds of nested PCR, following a modified ARM-PCR protocol, produced the TCRbeta library. TCRdb processed the multiplex PCR reads anew with MiXCR; each CDR3 protein has one entry. The sample consists of tens of thousands of distinct CDR3 sequences, 72% of them appearing once. This sample's RNA came from whole unsorted tissue. The sequenced sample was lung tumor tissue. The receptor set was obtained from a woman aged 35 to 49 with non-small cell lung cancer.

This clonotype was detected ten times or more. The chain employs TRBV6-2 or TRBV6-3 and TRBJ2-3; TRBD2 matches at 8 bases. The V gene end was trimmed by 3 bases and the J gene end by 2 bases; junction bases not matched to a gene: 13. Germline loops: CDR1 MNHEY, CDR2 SVGEGT. This CDR3 is built from 18 residues. The CDR3 bases are TGTGCCAGCAGTTATCCTTCCCAGCGGGGGTCCTCCACAGATACGCAGTATTTT. It encodes CASSYPSQRGSSTDTQYF.

The chain joins TRBV18 to TRBJ2-7; no firm D call. Looked up from germline, CDR1 is KGHSH and CDR2 is LQKENI. Trimming removed 5 bases from V and 1 base from J, with 3 bases in between. CDR3 size: 11 residues. CDR3 protein: CASSSSYEQYF. The CDR3 DNA reads as TGTGCCAGCTCATCTTCCTACGAGCAGTACTTC.

This clonotype was detected ten times or more. This chain connects TRBV6-5 to TRBJ2-7; no clear D gene. CDR3 length: 13 residues. CDR1 is MNHEY, CDR2 SVGAGI, per germline. Trimming cost V 7 bases and J 5 bases, with 15 bases left between them. CDR3 DNA: TGTGCCAGCATAGGCAGACGTTGGGACGAGCAGTACTTC. Protein product: CASIGRRWDEQYF.

This clonotype has a count of ten or more. The chain uses TRBV30 and TRBJ2-7, with D tentatively TRBD1 (6 bases). V lost 4 bases, J lost 0 bases, and 7 bases lay in between. Germline V lookup: CDR1 GTSNPN, CDR2 SVGIG (reference sequence). CDR3 length: 12 residues. DNA for the CDR3: TGTGCCTGGAACAGGGACTCCTACGAGCAGTACTTC. Translation gives CAWNRDSYEQYF.

The chain links TRBV28 to TRBJ2-7; D is perhaps TRBD2 (6 bases). CDR1 is MDHEN, CDR2 SYDVKM, per germline. This CDR3 has 11 amino acids. Trimming removed 9 bases from V and 4 bases from J, with 10 bases in between. The CDR3 nucleotides are TGTGCCAGTGGAGGGGTATACGAGCAGTACTTC. The encoded protein is CASGGVYEQYF. The whole variable domain, filled in from reference TRBV28 and TRBJ2-7, reads DVKVTQSSRYLVKRTGEKVFLECVQDMDHENMFWYRQDPGLGLRLIYFSYDVKMKEKGDIPEGYSVSREKKERFSLILESASTNQTSMYLCASGGVYEQYFGPGTRLTVT.

This clonotype has a count of ten or more. The rearrangement links TRBV28 to TRBJ2-4; maybe TRBD2 (6 bases). The germline V gene encodes CDR1 MDHEN and CDR2 SYDVKM. The CDR3 sequence is 14 residues long. Trimming pared 4 bases from V and 0 bases from J, leaving 7 bases between. The CDR3, as DNA: TGTGCCAGCAGTTCGGGGGAAGCCAAAAACATTCAGTACTTC. The encoded protein is CASSSGEAKNIQYF.

This clonotype was counted a few times. The CDR3 coding sequence is TGTGCCAGCAGCCCCCCGCCAGGGAATGGGCAATTCTTC. This translates into CASSPPPGNGQFF. The chain combines TRBV7-9 with TRBJ2-1, with D possibly matching TRBD1 (5 bases). V lost 5 bases to trimming and J lost 16 bases, with 21 bases between them. CDR1 is SEHNR, CDR2 FQNEAQ, per germline (reference sequence). The CDR3 spans 13 residues.

As for this clonotype: At one end the junction does not follow the germline gene, possibly because of a read error. The rearrangement uses TRBV11-2 and TRBJ2-1; D perhaps matches TRBD2 (6 bases). The germline CDR1 and CDR2 sequences are SGHAT and FQNNGV. CDR3 length equals 16 residues. CDR3 loop: CARSKTLAALYSELFF. CDR3 DNA sequence: TGTGCCAGGAGCAAGACACTAGCTGCACTGTACAGTGAGCTGTTCTTC.

The CDR3 loop reads CASSKPGQGQIHYF. The CDR3 DNA reads as TGTGCCAGCAGCAAACCGGGACAGGGCCAGATCCATTACTTC. The V and J genes are TRBV6-5 and TRBJ2-5; TRBD1 matches 9 bases. V lost 6 bases, J lost 14 bases, and 16 bases stayed unmatched. CDR3 length: 14 amino acids. Germline-derived CDR1 and CDR2 are MNHEY and SVGAGI.

The chain links TRBV11-2 to TRBJ1-4; 7 positions agree with TRBD1. Germline CDR1 is SGHAT and CDR2 is FQNNGV. The CDR3 is 16 residues long. V dropped 11 bases and J dropped 4; count of bases not matched to a gene: 16. The CDR3 reads CAGNPYRDRLNEKLFF. Here the CDR3 DNA reads TGTGCCGGCAATCCATATCGGGACAGACTTAATGAAAAACTGTTTTTT.

The sample holds one count of this clonotype. Without the conserved terminal phenylalanine or tryptophan, this CDR3 likely stems from a read error. V usage is TRBV29-1 and J usage is TRBJ1-3; D is uncertain. This CDR3 has 12 residues. Looked up from germline, CDR1 is SQVTM and CDR2 is ANQGSEA. The CDR3 here is CIVGEGRNAIYL. The CDR3 DNA is TGCATCGTTGGGGAGGGTAGAAACGCCATATATTTA.

This clonotype is judged medium-sized. This chain uses TRBV11-3 with TRBJ2-1; D is perhaps TRBD2 (5 bases). The germline V gene encodes CDR1 SGHNT and CDR2 YENEEA. Trimming took off 5 bases at V and 0 bases at J, with 14 bases between the two ends. The CDR3 length is 16 residues. The CDR3 reads CASSPPTGSSYNEQFF. DNA of the CDR3: TGTGCCAGCAGCCCCCCCACGGGGAGCTCCTACAATGAGCAGTTCTTC.

This clonotype was seen at least ten times. V is TRBV5-1 and J is TRBJ2-7; 8 bases match TRBD2. The CDR3 is 15 residues long. V was pared by 4 bases and J by 4 bases, with 10 bases of the junction left unmatched. Per germline, CDR1 SGHRS and CDR2 YFSETQ. CDR3 protein: CASSLPRSGSYEQYF. CDR3 nucleotides: TGCGCCAGCAGCCTTCCTCGGAGCGGGAGTTACGAGCAGTACTTC.

This clonotype was recorded a few times. With a much larger clone just one base away, this may be a read error. This chain joins TRBV28 and TRBJ2-5, with D possibly being TRBD2 (6 bases). This CDR3 spans 16 amino acids. Germline loops: CDR1 MDHEN, CDR2 SYDVKM. The CDR3 protein is CVSSALRGSDLETQYF. CDR3 sequence (DNA): TGTGTCAGCAGTGCTCTTCGGGGGTCGGATTTGGAGACCCAGTACTTC.

There are a few counts of this clonotype. CDR3 in amino acids: CASSVGTGGWYGYTF. In nucleotides, the CDR3 is TGTGCCAGCAGCGTCGGGACGGGGGGCTGGTATGGCTACACCTTC. The chain links TRBV7-2 to TRBJ1-2, with a weak D call TRBD1 (6 bases). The length of the CDR3 is 15 residues. V lost 5 bases, J lost 5 bases, and 18 bases lay in between. The germline gives CDR1 SGHTA, CDR2 FQGNSA.

As concerns this clonotype: One end of the junction does not line up with germline, which may come from a read error. V usage is TRBV11-2 and J usage is TRBJ2-7; 10 positions agree with TRBD1. The V gene's germline CDR1 is SGHAT and CDR2 FQNNGV. The CDR3 totals 15 residues. The CDR3 coding sequence is TGTGCCAGCAGCGTGGGGACAGGGGTACAGTACGAGCAGTGTTTC. It encodes CASSVGTGVQYEQCF.

The table lists this clonotype with a count of one. Here the CDR3 omits its conserved ending phenylalanine or tryptophan, so a read error is the likely source. J is TRBJ1-2 and V is TRBV11-1; D is unresolved. V shed 3 bases and J shed 6 bases, with 14 bases lying between them. The CDR3 runs to 14 residues. Germline CDR1 SGHAT, CDR2 FQDESV (reference sequence). The CDR3 reads CASSFGRSADGYTL. The CDR3 DNA is TGTGCCAGCAGCTTTGGCCGGTCGGCAGATGGCTACACCCTC.

This clonotype was recorded at least ten times. The J gene is TRBJ2-5, the V gene TRBV7-9; D is possibly TRBD2 (6 bases). Germline V gives CDR1 SEHNR, CDR2 FQNEAQ (reference sequence). The V gene lost 5 bases and the J gene lost 4 bases, with 17 bases spanning the gap. This CDR3 is built from 15 residues. CDR3 nucleotides: TGTGCCAGCAGCCCATGGGGATCAGCGGGAGAGACCCAGTACTTC. Amino acid sequence: CASSPWGSAGETQYF.

Concerning this clonotype: The junction and the germline gene differ at one end; a read error may be behind it. The V and J genes are TRBV29-1 and TRBJ2-1; D remains unclear. This CDR3 region has 12 residues. CDR1 is SQVTM and CDR2 is ANQGSEA in the germline V gene. CDR3: CSAPKAGNEQFF. CDR3 nucleotides: TGCAGCGCACCAAAGGCTGGGAATGAGCAATTCTTC.

About this clonotype: A much larger clone lies one base from this, so it may be a read error. The rearrangement uses TRBV7-9 and TRBJ2-1; 7 bases are shared with TRBD2. Germline assignment: CDR1 SEHNR and CDR2 FQNEAQ (reference sequence). Germline trimming cut 10 bases from V and 5 bases from J; bases unmatched to any gene: 14. The CDR3 is made up of 15 amino acids. The CDR3 loop reads CAIRPGTTRHNEQFF. The CDR3 bases are TGTGCCATCAGACCCGGGACTACTCGGCACAATGAGCAGTTCTTC.

Details on this clonotype: Germline is not matched at one junction end, which may reflect a read error. J is TRBJ2-7 and V is TRBV7-9; D remains ambiguous. Germline V gene sequence: CDR1 SEHNR, CDR2 FQNEAQ (reference sequence). The CDR3 is made up of 13 amino acids. The CDR3 here is CASSLFSTYVQYF. As DNA, the CDR3 is TGTGCCAGCAGTTTATTCTCCACCTACGTGCAGTACTTC. Looking up the rest from reference TRBV7-9 and TRBJ2-7 gives the full variable domain: DTGVSQNPRHKITKRGQNVTFRCDPISEHNRLYWYRQTLGQGPEFLTYFQNEAQLEKSRLLSDRFSAERPKGSFSTLEIQRTEQGDSAMYLCASSLFSTYVQYFGPGTRLTVT.

The J gene is TRBJ2-3, the V gene TRBV6-2 or TRBV6-3, with TRBD2 matching 9 bases. J was trimmed by 3 bases and V by 9 bases; bases with no gene match: 13. The CDR3 extends over 16 amino acids. Looked up from germline, CDR1 is MNHEY and CDR2 is SVGEGT. Written as DNA, the CDR3 is TGTGCCAGTAGGGTAGGGACTAGCAGGAAAACAGATACGCAGTATTTT. It encodes CASRVGTSRKTDTQYF.

To note about this clonotype: No conserved phenylalanine or tryptophan is present at the end of the CDR3, so a read error is the likely explanation. The limits of the CDR3 on the DNA are not certain, so only TCRdb's listed CDR3 is given. The chain combines TRBV11-2 with TRBJ2-1; whether TRBD1, the table's D call, matches the DNA was not checked. The CDR3 length equals 14 residues, ends included. Germline V gives CDR1 SGHAT, CDR2 FQNNGV. CDR3 amino acids: CASSIPGAVSELFL.

Comments on this clonotype: No conserved phenylalanine or tryptophan is present at the end of the CDR3, so a read error is the likely explanation. Because the CDR3's place on the DNA is in doubt, the DNA is left out and the CDR3 is given as listed by TCRdb. J is TRBJ2-7 and V is TRBV11-2; the table calls TRBD1, which could not be checked here. Germline loops: CDR1 SGHAT, CDR2 FQNNGV. With termini counted, the CDR3 has 12 amino acids. CDR3 residues: CACSLEGVRQYI.